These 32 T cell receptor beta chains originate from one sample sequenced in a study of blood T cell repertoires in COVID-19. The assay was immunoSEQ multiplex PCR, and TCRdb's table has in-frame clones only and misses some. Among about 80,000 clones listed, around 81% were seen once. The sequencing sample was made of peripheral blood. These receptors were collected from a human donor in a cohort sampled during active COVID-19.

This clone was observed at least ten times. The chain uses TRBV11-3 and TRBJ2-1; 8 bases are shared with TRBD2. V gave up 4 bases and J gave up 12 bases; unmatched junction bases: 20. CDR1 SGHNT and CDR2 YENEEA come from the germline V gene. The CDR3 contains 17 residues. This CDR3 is CASSSYLTSAQGMGQFF. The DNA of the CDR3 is TGTGCCAGCAGCTCCTACCTGACTAGCGCCCAGGGGATGGGGCAGTTCTTC.

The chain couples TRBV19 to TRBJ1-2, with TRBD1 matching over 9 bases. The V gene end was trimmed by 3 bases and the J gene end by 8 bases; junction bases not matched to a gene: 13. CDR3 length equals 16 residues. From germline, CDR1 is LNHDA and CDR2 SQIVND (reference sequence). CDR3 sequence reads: CASSIGGTGSARGYTF. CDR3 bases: TGTGCCAGTAGTATCGGCGGGACAGGGTCTGCGCGCGGCTACACCTTC.

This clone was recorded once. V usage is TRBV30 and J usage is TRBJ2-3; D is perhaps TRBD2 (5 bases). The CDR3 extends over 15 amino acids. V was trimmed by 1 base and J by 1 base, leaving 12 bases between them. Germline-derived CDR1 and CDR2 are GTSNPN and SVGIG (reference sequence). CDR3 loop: CAWSDLEARTDTQYF. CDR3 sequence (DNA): TGTGCCTGGAGTGACTTGGAGGCCCGCACAGATACGCAGTATTTT. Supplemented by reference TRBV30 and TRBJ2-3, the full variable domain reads SQTIHQWPATLVQPVGSPLSLECTVEGTSNPNLYWYRQAAGRGLQLLFYSVGIGQISSEVPQNLSASRPQDRQFILSSKKLLLSDSGFYLCAWSDLEARTDTQYFGPGTRLTVL.

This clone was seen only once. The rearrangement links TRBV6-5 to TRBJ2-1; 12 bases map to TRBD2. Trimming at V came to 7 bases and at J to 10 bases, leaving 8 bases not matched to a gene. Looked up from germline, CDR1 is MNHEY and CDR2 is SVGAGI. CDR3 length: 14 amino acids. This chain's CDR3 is CASKETSGGYEQFF. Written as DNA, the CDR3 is TGTGCCAGCAAGGAGACTAGCGGGGGCTACGAGCAGTTCTTC.

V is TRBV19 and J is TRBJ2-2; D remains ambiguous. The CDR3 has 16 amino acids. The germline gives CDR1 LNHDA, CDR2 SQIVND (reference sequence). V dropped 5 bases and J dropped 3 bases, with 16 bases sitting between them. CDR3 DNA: TGTGCCAGTAGTTATAACCCCGACACCTACACCGGGGAGCTGTTTTTT. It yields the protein CASSYNPDTYTGELFF.

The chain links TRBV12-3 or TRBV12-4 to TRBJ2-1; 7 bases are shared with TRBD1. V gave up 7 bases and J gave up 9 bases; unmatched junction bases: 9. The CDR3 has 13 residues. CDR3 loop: CASTNPRGSEQFF. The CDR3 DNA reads TGTGCCAGCACCAATCCCAGGGGGAGTGAGCAGTTCTTC.

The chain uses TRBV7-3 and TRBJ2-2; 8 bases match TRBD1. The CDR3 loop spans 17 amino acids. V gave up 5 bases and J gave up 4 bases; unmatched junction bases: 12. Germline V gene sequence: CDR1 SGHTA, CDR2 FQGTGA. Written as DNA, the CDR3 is TGTGCCAGCAGCCCGACCCCGCAGGGGGCGGGCACCGGGGAGCTGTTTTTT. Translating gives CASSPTPQGAGTGELFF.

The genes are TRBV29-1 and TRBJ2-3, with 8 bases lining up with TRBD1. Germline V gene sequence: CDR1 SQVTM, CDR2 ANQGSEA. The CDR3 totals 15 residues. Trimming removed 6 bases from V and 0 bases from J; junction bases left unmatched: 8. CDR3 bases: TGCAGCGTGTCGGACAGGGAGGCTAGCACAGATACGCAGTATTTT. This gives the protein CSVSDREASTDTQYF.

CDR3 protein: CASSPNGRANTGELFF. The CDR3 DNA sequence: TGTGCCAGCAGCCCTAACGGCAGGGCAAACACCGGGGAGCTGTTTTTT. This chain connects TRBV11-3 to TRBJ2-2; tentative D call: TRBD1 (5 bases). Germline-derived CDR1 and CDR2 are SGHNT and YENEEA. The V and J ends lost 5 bases and 2 bases respectively, with 15 bases between them. The CDR3 sequence is 16 residues long. The variable domain in full, with the rest retrieved from reference TRBV11-3 and TRBJ2-2, is EAGVVQSPRYKIIEKKQPVAFWCNPISGHNTLYWYLQNLGQGPELLIRYENEEAVDDSQLPKDRFSAERLKGVDSTLKIQPAELGDSAVYLCASSPNGRANTGELFFGEGSRLTVL.

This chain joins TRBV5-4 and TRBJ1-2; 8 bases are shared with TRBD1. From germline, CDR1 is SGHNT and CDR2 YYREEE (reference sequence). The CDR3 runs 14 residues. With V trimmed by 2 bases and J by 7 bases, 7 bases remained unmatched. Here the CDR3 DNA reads TGTGCCAGCAGCTTTGGACAGGGAATTCGTGGCTACACCTTC. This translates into CASSFGQGIRGYTF.

The CDR3 DNA follows: TGTGCCAGCAGACGGACAGGGGGAGCATACGAGCAGTACTTC. Amino acid sequence: CASRRTGGAYEQYF. This chain connects TRBV6-5 to TRBJ2-7, with TRBD1 matching over 10 bases. The CDR3 covers 14 residues. The germline V gene has CDR1 MNHEY and CDR2 SVGAGI. After removal of 6 bases from V and 4 bases from J, the junction contained 6 bases not matched to a gene.

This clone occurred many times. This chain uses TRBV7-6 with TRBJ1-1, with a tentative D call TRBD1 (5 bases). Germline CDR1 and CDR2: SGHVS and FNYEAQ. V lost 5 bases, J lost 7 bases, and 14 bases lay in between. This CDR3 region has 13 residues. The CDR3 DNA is TGTGCCAGCAGCCCTGCCAGGGCAAATGAAGCTTTCTTT. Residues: CASSPARANEAFF.

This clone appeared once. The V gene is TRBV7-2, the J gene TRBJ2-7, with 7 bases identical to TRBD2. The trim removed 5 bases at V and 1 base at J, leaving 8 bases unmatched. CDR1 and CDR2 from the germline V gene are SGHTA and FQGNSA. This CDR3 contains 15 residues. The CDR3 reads CASSPVAGVSYEQYF. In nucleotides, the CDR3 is TGTGCCAGCAGCCCCGTGGCGGGGGTATCCTACGAGCAGTACTTC.

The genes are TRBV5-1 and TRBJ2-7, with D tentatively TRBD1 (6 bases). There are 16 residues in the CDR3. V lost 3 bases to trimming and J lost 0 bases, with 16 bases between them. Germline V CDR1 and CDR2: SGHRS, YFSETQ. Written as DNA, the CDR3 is TGCGCCAGCAGCTCTAATCCGGGACAAGTCTCCTACGAGCAGTACTTC. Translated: CASSSNPGQVSYEQYF.

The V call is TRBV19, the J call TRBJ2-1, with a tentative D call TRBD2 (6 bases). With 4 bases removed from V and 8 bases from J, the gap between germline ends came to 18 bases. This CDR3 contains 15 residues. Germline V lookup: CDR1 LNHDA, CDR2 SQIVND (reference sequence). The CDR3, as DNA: TGTGCCAGTAGTAGGCTCGGCGGGATCGGCCATGAGCAGTTCTTC. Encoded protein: CASSRLGGIGHEQFF.

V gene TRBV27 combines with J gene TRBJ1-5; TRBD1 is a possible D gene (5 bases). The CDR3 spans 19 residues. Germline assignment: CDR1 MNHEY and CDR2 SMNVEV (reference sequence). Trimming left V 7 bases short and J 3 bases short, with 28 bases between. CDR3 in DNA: TGTGCCAGCACCCACGTAAAAGGGCAGGGCCTAATCAACAATCAGCCCCAGCATTTT. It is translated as CASTHVKGQGLINNQPQHF.

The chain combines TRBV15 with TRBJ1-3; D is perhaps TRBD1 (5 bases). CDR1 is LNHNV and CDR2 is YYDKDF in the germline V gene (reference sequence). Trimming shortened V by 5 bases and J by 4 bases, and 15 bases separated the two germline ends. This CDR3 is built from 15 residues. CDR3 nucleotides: TGTGCCACCAGCGGCGACAGCGCTCTGGGAAACACCATATATTTT. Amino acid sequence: CATSGDSALGNTIYF.

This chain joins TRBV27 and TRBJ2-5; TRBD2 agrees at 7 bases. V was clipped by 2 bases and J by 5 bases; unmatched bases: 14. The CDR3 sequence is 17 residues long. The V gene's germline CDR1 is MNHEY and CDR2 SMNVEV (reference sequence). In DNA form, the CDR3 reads TGTGCCAGCAGTTTAGGAGTCCAGGGCCGGCGGGGGGAGACCCAGTACTTC. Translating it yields CASSLGVQGRRGETQYF.

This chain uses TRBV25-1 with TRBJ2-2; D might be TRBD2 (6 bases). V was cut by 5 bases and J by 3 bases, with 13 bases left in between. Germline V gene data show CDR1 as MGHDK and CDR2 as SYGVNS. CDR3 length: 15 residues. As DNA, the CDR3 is TGTGCCAGCAGTCCTCAGTCGGGGGACACCGGGGAGCTGTTTTTT. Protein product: CASSPQSGDTGELFF.

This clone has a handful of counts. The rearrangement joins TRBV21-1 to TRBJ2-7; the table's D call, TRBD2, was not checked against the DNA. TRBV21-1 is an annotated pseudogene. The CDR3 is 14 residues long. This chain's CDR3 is CASSKVPVPYEQYV. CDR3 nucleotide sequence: TGTGCCAGCAGCAAAGTCCCGGTGCCCTACGAGCAGTACGTC.

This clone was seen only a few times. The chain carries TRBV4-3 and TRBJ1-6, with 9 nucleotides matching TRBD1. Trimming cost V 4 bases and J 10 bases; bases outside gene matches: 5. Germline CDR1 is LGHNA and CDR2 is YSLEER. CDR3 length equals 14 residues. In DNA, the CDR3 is TGCGCCAGCAGCCGGGACAGGGAAGGCTCACCCCTCCACTTT. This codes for CASSRDREGSPLHF.

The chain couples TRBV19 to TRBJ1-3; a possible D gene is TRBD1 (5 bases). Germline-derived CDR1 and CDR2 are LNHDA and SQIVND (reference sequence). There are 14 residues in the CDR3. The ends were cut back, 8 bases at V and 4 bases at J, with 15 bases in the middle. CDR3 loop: CASSDQGSGNTIYF. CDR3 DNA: TGTGCCAGTTCAGACCAGGGATCCGGAAACACCATATATTTT.

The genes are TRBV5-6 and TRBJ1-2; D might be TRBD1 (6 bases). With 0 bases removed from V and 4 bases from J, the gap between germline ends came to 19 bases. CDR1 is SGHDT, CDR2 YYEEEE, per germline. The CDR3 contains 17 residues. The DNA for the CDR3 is TGTGCCAGCAGCTTGGAGGGGGTAGGGGAACTTCTCTATGGCTACACCTTC. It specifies CASSLEGVGELLYGYTF.

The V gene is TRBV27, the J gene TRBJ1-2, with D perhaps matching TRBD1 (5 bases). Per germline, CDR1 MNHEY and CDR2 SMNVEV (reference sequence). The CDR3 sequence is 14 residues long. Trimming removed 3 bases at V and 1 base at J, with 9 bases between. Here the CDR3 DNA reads TGTGCCAGCAGTTTTGACGGGGGTAACTATGGCTACACCTTC. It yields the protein CASSFDGGNYGYTF.

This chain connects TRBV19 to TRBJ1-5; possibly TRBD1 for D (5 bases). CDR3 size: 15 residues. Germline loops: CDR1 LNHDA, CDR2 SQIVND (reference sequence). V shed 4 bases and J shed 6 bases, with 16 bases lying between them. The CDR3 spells CASSTLGGEGQPQHF. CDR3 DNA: TGTGCCAGTAGTACCCTCGGAGGGGAGGGTCAGCCCCAGCATTTT.

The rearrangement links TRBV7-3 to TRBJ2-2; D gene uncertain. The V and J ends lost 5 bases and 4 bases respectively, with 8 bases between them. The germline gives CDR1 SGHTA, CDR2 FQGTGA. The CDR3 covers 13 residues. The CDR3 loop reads CASSGTVTGELFF. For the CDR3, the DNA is TGTGCCAGCAGCGGTACAGTCACCGGGGAGCTGTTTTTT.

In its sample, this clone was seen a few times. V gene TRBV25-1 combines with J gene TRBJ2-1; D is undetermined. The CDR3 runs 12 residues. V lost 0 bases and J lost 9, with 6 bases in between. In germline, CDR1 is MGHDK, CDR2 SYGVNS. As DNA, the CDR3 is TGTGCCAGCAGTGAATATGAACTTGAGCAGTTCTTC. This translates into CASSEYELEQFF.

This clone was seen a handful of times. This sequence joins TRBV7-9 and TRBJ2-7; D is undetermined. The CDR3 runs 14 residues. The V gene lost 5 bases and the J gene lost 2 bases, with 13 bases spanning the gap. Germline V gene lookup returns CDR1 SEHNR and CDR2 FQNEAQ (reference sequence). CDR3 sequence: CASSPPMTPYEQYV. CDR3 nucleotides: TGTGCCAGCAGCCCCCCAATGACACCCTACGAGCAGTACGTC.

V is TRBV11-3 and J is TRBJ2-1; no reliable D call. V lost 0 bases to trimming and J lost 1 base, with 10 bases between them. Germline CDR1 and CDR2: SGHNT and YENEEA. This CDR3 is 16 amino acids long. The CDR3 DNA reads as TGTGCCAGCAGCTTAGAGGCTTCATTATCCTACAATGAGCAGTTCTTC. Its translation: CASSLEASLSYNEQFF.

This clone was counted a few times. DNA of the CDR3: TGTGCCAGCTCATCCACCGGGACAGGGGGGACTGAAGCTTTCTTT. Its protein product is CASSSTGTGGTEAFF. The rearrangement links TRBV18 to TRBJ1-1; TRBD1 agrees at 11 bases. V lost 5 bases to trimming and J lost 5 bases; unmatched junction nucleotides: 7. The CDR3 runs 15 residues. Germline V gene data show CDR1 as KGHSH and CDR2 as LQKENI.

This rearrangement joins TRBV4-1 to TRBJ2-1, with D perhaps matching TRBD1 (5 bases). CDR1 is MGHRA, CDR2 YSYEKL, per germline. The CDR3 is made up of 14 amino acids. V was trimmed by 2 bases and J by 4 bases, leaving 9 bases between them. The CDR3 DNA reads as TGCGCCAGCAGCCAAACGACAGCTTACAATGAGCAGTTCTTC. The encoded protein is CASSQTTAYNEQFF.

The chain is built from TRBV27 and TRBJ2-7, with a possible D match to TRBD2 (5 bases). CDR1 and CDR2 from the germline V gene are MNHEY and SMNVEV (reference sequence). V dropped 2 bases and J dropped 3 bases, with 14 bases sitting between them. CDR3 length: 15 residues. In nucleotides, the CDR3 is TGTGCCAGCAGTTTAGGGAGTTCCGCGGACTACGAGCAGTACTTC. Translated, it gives CASSLGSSADYEQYF.